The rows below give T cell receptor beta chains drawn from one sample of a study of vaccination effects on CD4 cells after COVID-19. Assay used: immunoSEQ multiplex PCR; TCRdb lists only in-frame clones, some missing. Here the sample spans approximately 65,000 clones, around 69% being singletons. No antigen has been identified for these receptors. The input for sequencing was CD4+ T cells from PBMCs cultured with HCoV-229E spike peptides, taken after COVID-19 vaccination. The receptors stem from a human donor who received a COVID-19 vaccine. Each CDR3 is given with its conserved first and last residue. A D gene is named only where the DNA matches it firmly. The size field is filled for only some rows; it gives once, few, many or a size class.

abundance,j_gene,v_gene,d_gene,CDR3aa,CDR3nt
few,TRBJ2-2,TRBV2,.,CASSESRTSTGELFF,TGTGCCAGCAGTGAATCCAGGACAAGCACCGGGGAGCTGTTTTTT
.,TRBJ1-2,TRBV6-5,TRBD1,CATARGPENGYTF,TGTGCCACCGCCAGGGGGCCTGAGAATGGCTACACCTTC
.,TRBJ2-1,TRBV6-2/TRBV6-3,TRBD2,CASSTPSGGAYNEQFF,TGTGCCAGCAGTACCCCTAGCGGGGGGGCATACAATGAGCAGTTCTTC
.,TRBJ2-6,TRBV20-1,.,CSASLGGSTGANVLTF,TGCAGTGCTAGTTTAGGGGGTTCGACTGGGGCCAACGTCCTGACTTTC
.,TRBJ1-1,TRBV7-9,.,CASRPRGSTEAFF,TGTGCCAGTCGGCCCCGAGGAAGCACTGAAGCTTTCTTT
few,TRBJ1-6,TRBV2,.,CASNFRETDFPLHF,TGTGCCAGCAACTTCAGGGAGACAGATTTTCCCCTCCACTTT
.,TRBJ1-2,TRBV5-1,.,CASSQSGQPYGYTF,TGCGCCAGCAGCCAAAGCGGACAGCCCTATGGCTACACCTTC
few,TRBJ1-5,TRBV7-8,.,CASSLVADQPQHF,TGTGCCAGCAGCTTAGTGGCTGATCAGCCCCAGCATTTT
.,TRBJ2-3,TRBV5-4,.,CASSLASPSDTQYF,TGTGCCAGCAGCTTGGCGAGCCCGAGTGATACGCAGTATTTT
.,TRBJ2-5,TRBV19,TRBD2,CASSKRGGEQYF,TGTGCCAGTAGTAAGCGGGGGGGAGAACAATACTTC
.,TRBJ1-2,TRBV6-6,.,CASTRLAGGYGYTF,TGTGCCAGCACTCGGTTGGCAGGCGGTTATGGCTACACCTTC
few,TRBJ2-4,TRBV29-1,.,CSVSTVERNIQYF,TGCAGCGTTTCTACAGTTGAGAGGAACATTCAGTACTTC
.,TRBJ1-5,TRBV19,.,CASRLHNQPQHF,TGTGCCAGTAGGCTTCACAATCAGCCCCAGCATTTT
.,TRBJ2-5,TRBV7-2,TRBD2,CASSLSLAGAQETQYF,TGTGCCAGCAGCTTATCCCTAGCGGGGGCCCAAGAGACCCAGTACTTC
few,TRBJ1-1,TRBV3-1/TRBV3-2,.,CASSREGRNTEAFF,TGTGCCAGCAGCCGTGAAGGGAGGAACACTGAAGCTTTCTTT
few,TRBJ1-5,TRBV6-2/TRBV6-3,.,CASSYPGAAQHF,TGTGCCAGCAGTTACCCCGGGGCGGCCCAGCATTTT
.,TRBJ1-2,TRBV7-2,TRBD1,CASNDRGLGGYTF,TGTGCCAGCAACGACAGGGGGCTTGGGGGCTACACCTTC
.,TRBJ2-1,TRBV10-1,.,CASRDYLSSYNEQFF,TGCGCCAGCAGGGACTACCTTAGCTCCTACAATGAGCAGTTCTTC
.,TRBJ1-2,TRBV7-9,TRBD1,CASSLGQGLGYTF,TGTGCCAGCAGCTTGGGACAGGGTTTGGGCTACACCTTC
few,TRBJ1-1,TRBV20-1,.,CSARDSGEAFF,TGCAGTGCTAGAGATAGCGGTGAAGCTTTCTTT
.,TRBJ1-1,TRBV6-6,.,CASSFRQLNTEAFF,TGTGCCAGCAGTTTCAGACAGCTGAACACTGAAGCTTTCTTT
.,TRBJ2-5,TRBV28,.,CASRMGGAGETQYF,TGTGCCAGCAGGATGGGGGGGGCCGGGGAGACCCAGTACTTC
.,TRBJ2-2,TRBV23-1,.,CASSLSGELFF,TGCGCCAGCAGTCTTTCCGGGGAGCTGTTTTTT
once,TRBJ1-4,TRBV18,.,CASSPRDRATNEKLFF,TGTGCCAGCTCACCCCGGGACCGGGCAACTAATGAAAAACTGTTTTTT
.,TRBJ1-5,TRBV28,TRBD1,CASSLRGGGNQPQHF,TGTGCCAGCAGTTTACGAGGGGGCGGCAATCAGCCCCAGCATTTT
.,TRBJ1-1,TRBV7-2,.,CASSLAGRQGRTEAFF,TGTGCCAGCAGCTTAGCGGGTAGGCAGGGTAGGACTGAAGCTTTCTTT
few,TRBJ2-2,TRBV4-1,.,CASSQVSPEGELFF,TGCGCCAGCAGCCAAGTGTCTCCGGAGGGGGAGCTGTTTTTT
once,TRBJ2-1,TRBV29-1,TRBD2,CSVGVGTSGNEQFF,TGCAGCGTTGGTGTGGGGACTAGCGGGAATGAGCAGTTCTTC